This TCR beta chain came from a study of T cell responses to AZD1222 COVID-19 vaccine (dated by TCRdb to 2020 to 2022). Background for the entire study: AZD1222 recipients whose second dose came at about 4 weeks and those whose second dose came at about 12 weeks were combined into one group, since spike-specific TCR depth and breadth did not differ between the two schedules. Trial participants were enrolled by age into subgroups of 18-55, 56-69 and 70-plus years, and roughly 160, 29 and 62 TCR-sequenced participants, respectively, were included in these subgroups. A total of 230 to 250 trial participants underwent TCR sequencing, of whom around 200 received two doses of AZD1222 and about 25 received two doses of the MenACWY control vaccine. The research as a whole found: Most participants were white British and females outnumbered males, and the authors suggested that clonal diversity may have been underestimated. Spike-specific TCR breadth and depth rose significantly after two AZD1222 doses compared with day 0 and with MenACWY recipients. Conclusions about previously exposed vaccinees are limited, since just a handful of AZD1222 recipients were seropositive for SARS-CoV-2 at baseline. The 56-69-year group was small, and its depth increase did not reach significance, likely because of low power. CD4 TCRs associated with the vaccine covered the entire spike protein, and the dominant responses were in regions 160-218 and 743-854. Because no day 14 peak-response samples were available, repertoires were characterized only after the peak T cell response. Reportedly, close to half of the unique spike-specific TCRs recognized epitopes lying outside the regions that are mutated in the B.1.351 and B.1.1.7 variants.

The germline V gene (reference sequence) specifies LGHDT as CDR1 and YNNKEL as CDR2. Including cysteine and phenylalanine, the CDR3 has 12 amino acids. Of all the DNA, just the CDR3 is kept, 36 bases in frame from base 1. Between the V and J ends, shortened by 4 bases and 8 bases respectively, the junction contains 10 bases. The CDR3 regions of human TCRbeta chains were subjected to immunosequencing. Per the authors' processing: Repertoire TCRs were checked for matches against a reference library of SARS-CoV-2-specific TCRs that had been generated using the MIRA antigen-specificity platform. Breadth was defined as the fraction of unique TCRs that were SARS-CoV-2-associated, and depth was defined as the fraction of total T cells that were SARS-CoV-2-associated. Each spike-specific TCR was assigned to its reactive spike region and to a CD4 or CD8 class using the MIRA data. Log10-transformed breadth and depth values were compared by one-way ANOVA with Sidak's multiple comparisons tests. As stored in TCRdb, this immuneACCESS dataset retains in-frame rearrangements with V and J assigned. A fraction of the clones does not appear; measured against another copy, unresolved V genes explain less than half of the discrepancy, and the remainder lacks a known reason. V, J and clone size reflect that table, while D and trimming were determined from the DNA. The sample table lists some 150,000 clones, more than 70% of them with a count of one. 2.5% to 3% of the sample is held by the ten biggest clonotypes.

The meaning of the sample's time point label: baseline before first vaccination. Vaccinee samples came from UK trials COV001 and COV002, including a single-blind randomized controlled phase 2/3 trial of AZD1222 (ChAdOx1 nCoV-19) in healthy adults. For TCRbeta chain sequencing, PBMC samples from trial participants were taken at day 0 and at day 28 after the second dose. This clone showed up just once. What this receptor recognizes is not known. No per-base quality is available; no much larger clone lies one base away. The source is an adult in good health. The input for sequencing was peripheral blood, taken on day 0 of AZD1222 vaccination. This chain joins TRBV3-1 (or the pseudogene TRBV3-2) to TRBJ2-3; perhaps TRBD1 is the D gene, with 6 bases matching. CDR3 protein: CASSPLGGTQYF. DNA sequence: TGTGCCAGCAGCCCCTTAGGGGGTACGCAGTATTTT.